This T cell receptor (beta chain) was recorded in a study (dated by TCRdb to 2014 to 2015). Concerning the study at large: The study examined whether tumor-infiltrating Tregs in breast cancer are drawn from blood Tregs or arise in situ by conversion from other CD4+ T cell subsets. Here is what the overall study found, with its caveats: The larger-cohort validation was restricted to a single TCR beta V-J rearrangement rather than whole repertoires. The TCR gene usage of tumor memory CD4+ T cells clustered together with blood and lymph node memory CD4+ cells and with lymph node naive CD4+ cells. The greatest overlap of tumor-infiltrating Treg TCR alpha and beta sequences was with tumor naive CD4+ T cells, followed next by blood naive CD4+ T cells.

Naive CD4+ T cells were purified with the Miltenyi Naive CD4+ T Cell Isolation kit, with Tregs depleted using CD25 microbeads. Tregs, naive and memory CD4+ T cells from tumor, blood and ipsilateral draining lymph nodes of a few breast cancer patients underwent full-length TCR alpha and beta sequencing. Tumor tissue and lymph nodes from ipsilateral axillary dissection were perfused with PBS, minced and digested with collagenase I and hyaluronidase. A purity exceeding 90% was confirmed by FACS for the sorted cell populations. Full-length TCR variable regions were amplified by 5' RACE PCR using constant-region reverse primers, and then by semi-nested PCR using Nested Universal Primer A. The ReliaPrep RNA Cell Miniprep System was used to extract total RNA, which was then reverse transcribed into 5'RACE-ready cDNA with the SMARTer RACE 5'/3' Kit. Full-length TCR alpha and beta libraries were barcoded with multiplex adaptors and sequenced on an Illumina MiSeq. The source study handled its data this way. For each of nine subset-tissue groups, sequencing data from the five patients were pooled, and the groups were compared by unsupervised clustering of TCR gene usage. The Morisita-Horn index, with shared sequences weighted by their contribution to each repertoire, was used to calculate repertoire similarity. Through fastp at Q25 and MiXCR, TCRdb rebuilt clones from the public reads, retaining in-frame beta chains. A single entry per CDR3 protein holds the most common genes and DNA from its merged rows. The V and J calls, along with clone size, are taken from TCRdb and not from the paper's own processing. The sample has 53,000 or so distinct CDR3 sequences on record, roughly 22% of them singletons. 3.2% of the sample belongs to the ten largest clones.

This clonotype has only a few counts. Its antigen is currently not known. Base qualities are not recorded, but no much larger clone differs from it by a single base. Inclusive of the bounding cysteine and phenylalanine, the CDR3 is 15 residues long. Left in the record is the CDR3 DNA by itself, 45 bases read in frame from the first base. The junction shows trimming of 7 bases on V and 2 bases on J, plus 16 bases between the germline ends. The germline V gene sets CDR1 to SNHLY and CDR2 to FYNNEI. Recombination linked TRBV2 to TRBJ2-3; a tentative D match to TRBD2 spans 5 bases. Sequences were obtained from tumor-infiltrating naive CD4+ T cells sorted from the breast tumor. The cell subset or site label, read with the paper, signifies: naive CD4+ T cells, CD4+CD45RA+CD25-. This TCR derives from a female donor with breast cancer. The nucleotide sequence reads as follows: TGTGCCAGCACCCCTCGCGGGTCCTACACAGATACGCAGTATTTT. Its protein reads: CASTPRGSYTDTQYF.